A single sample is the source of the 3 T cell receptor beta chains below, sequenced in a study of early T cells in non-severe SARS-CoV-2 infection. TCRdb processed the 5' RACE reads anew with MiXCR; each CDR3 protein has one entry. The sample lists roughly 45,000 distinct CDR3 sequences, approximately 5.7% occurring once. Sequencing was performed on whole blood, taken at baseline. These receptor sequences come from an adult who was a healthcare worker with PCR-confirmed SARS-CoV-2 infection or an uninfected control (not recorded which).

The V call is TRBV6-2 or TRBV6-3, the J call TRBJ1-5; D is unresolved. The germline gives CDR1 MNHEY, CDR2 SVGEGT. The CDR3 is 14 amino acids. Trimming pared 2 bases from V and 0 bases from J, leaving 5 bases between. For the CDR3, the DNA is TGTGCCAGCAGTTACAGGAATAGCAATCAGCCCCAGCATTTT. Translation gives CASSYRNSNQPQHF.

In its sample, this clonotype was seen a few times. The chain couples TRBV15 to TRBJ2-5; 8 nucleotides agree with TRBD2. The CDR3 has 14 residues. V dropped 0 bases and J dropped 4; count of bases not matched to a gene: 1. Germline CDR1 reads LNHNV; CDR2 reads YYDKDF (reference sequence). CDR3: CATSRDLAGETQYF. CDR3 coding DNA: TGTGCCACCAGCAGAGATCTAGCGGGAGAGACCCAGTACTTC.

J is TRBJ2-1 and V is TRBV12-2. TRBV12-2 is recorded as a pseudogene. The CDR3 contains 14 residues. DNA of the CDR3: TGTGCAAGTCGCCCCGAACTAATCTACAATGAGCAGTTCTTC. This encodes CASRPELIYNEQFF.